This paragraph reports one T cell receptor (beta chain). Its antigen is still unknown. The CDR3 length is 13 residues. Deletions cut 6 bases from V and 6 bases from J, with 14 bases between. Germline V gene data show CDR1 as MNHEY and CDR2 as SVGAGI. The record originates from a study of OX40 agonist ivuxolimab in advanced cancers. In the study overall: At doses from 0.01 to 10 mg/kg, patients were given intravenous ivuxolimab every 2 weeks.

Overall study findings and caveats: Mean expanded clone counts were higher in CD8+ than CD4+ T cells. Near-lowest levels of clonal expansion characterized partial responders at 0.1-3.0 mg/kg. Both CD4+ and CD8+ T cell populations in blood had undergone clonal expansion by week 6 at 0.1 to 3.0 mg/kg.

Clones were read by immunoSEQ multiplex PCR, and TCRdb kept only the in-frame ones, dropping some. The profile covers more than 55,000 clones, with more than 75% appearing a single time and 6% to 7.5% taken by the ten largest. This material consisted of CD4+ or CD8+ T cells sorted from blood, taken in a trial of the OX40 agonist ivuxolimab. The sequence was collected from an adult with an advanced solid tumor such as melanoma, head and neck, liver or kidney cancer. The chain carries TRBV6-5 and TRBJ1-2, with D tentatively TRBD1 (6 bases). The CDR3: CASSRGTPDGYTF. CDR3 nucleotide sequence: TGTGCCAGCAGCCGCGGGACACCCGATGGCTACACCTTC.